This TCR beta chain was sequenced during a study of T cell changes during pregnancy in multiple sclerosis. Looked up from germline, CDR1 is SEHNR and CDR2 is FQNEAQ (reference sequence). The CDR3 covers 14 residues. With V trimmed by 3 bases and J by 4 bases, 2 bases remained unmatched. TCRdb keeps only in-frame clones here, not all; method: immunoSEQ multiplex PCR. Of roughly 47,000 clones in the sample, around 91% were seen once. This specimen consisted of CD8+ T cells from peripheral blood mononuclear cells, obtained in the second trimester of pregnancy. The chain uses TRBV7-9 and TRBJ1-1; 10 nucleotides align to TRBD1. This TCR derives from a female donor with multiple sclerosis, enrolled in a pregnancy study. CDR3 loop: CASSLGQGFTEAFF. The CDR3, as DNA: TGTGCCAGCAGCTTGGGACAGGGGTTCACTGAAGCTTTCTTT.